The TCR beta chain under discussion was sequenced for a study of monozygotic twins with inflammatory bowel disease. Whole-study findings and limits: For IBD patients, clonotypes shared with others were fewer than for healthy twins, especially with disease activity.

TCRdb re-called the 5' RACE reads; one entry per CDR3 protein, DNA not given. The sample's table shows over 110,000 distinct CDR3 sequences. The authors isolated total RNA from whole blood without sorting T cells. Comment on this clonotype: No antigen is known for it.

The CDR3 length is 14 residues. Germline loops: CDR1 LGHNA, CDR2 YSLEER. This TCR was recovered from a human donor with ulcerative colitis or Crohn's disease, or a healthy co-twin of an affected twin (not recorded which). The chain employs TRBV4-3 and TRBJ2-3; lacking DNA, the TRBD2 call made by TCRdb goes unchecked. The sample comprised blood. CDR3 protein: CASSQGTSLDTQYF.